Shown below are 4 T cell receptor beta chains from a single sample sequenced in a study of T and B cells in COVID-19 patients. From blood, about 230-500 ng of genomic DNA served as TRB template. BIOMED2 TRB-A/B primer pools were used in multiplex TRB PCR. A single record per CDR3 protein comes from TCRdb applying MiXCR to the multiplex PCR reads. The sample has roughly 9,400 distinct CDR3 sequences; over 25% are singletons. The source material was blood. These receptors all come from a human donor who had recovered from COVID-19.

This clonotype occurred a few times. This rearrangement joins TRBV6-5 to TRBJ2-7, with D perhaps matching TRBD2 (6 bases). The CDR3 extends over 14 amino acids. CDR1 and CDR2 from the germline V gene are MNHEY and SVGAGI. Between the trimmed V and J ends, which lost 6 bases and 3 bases, there was a span of 15 bases. The CDR3 protein is CASSPVLGGYEQYF. Written as DNA, the CDR3 is TGTGCCAGCAGCCCTGTACTGGGGGGCTACGAGCAGTACTTC.

This clonotype ranks as medium-sized. The genes are TRBV7-9 and TRBJ2-2; D uncertain. Germline lookup yields CDR1 SEHNR and CDR2 FQNEAQ (reference sequence). The CDR3 is made up of 11 amino acids. Trimming took 5 bases from V and 8 from J, leaving 6 bases between them. The CDR3 nucleotides are TGTGCCAGCAGCCCCCTGGGGGAGCTGTTTTTT. Amino acids: CASSPLGELFF.

This chain links TRBV6-6 with TRBJ2-7; maybe TRBD2 (5 bases). The CDR3 consists of 16 residues. V dropped 5 bases and J dropped 2 bases, with 19 bases sitting between them. Germline assignment: CDR1 MNHNY and CDR2 SVGAGI (reference sequence). The CDR3 DNA sequence: TGTGCCAGCAGTCCGAGCGGACGCGACGGGACCTACGAGCAGTACTTC. This gives the protein CASSPSGRDGTYEQYF.

This clonotype was detected a few times. This rearrangement joins TRBV5-4 to TRBJ1-2; D call uncertain. The CDR3 loop spans 14 amino acids. Germline V gene sequence: CDR1 SGHNT, CDR2 YYREEE (reference sequence). V gave up 2 bases and J gave up 2 bases, with 10 bases separating them. CDR3 sequence: CASSFIEGNYGYTF. The CDR3 bases are TGTGCCAGCAGCTTTATTGAGGGAAACTATGGCTACACCTTC. The full variable domain, with the rest looked up from reference TRBV5-4 and TRBJ1-2, is ETGVTQSPTHLIKTRGQQVTLRCSSQSGHNTVSWYQQALGQGPQFIFQYYREEENGRGNFPPRFSGLQFPNYSSELNVNALELDDSALYLCASSFIEGNYGYTFGSGTRLTVV.